This T cell receptor beta chain derives from a study of identifying expanded T cells in peripheral blood. Libraries were prepared by immunoSEQ multiplex PCR; TCRdb keeps only in-frame clonotypes and omits some of them. The sample has tens of thousands of clones, approximately 91% seen once. The CDR3 contains 13 residues. CDR1 and CDR2 (germline): LGHNT, FRNRAP. V lost 0 bases to trimming and J lost 5 bases, with 8 bases between them. No infections or other immune events were documented during collection. The rearrangement uses TRBV12-5 and TRBJ2-7, with D hard to call. Sequencing was performed on blood. The sequence was collected from a person aged 18 to 70 in good health. The CDR3 DNA reads TGTGCTAGTGGTTTGGTTGGAATCCACGAGCAGTACTTC. Amino acids: CASGLVGIHEQYF.